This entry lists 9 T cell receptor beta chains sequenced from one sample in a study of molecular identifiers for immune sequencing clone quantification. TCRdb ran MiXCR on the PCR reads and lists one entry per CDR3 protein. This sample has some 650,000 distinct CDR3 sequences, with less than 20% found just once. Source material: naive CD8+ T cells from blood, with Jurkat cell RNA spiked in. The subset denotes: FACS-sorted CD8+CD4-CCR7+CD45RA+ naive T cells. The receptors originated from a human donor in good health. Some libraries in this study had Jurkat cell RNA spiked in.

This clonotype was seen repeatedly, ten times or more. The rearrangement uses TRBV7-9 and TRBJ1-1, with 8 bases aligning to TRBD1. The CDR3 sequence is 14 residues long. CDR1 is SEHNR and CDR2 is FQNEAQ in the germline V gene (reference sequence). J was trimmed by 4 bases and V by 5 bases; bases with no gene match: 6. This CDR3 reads CASSPQGDGTEAFF. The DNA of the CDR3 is TGTGCCAGCAGCCCACAGGGGGATGGCACTGAAGCTTTCTTT. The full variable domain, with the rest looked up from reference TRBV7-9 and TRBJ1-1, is DTGVSQNPRHKITKRGQNVTFRCDPISEHNRLYWYRQTLGQGPEFLTYFQNEAQLEKSRLLSDRFSAERPKGSFSTLEIQRTEQGDSAMYLCASSPQGDGTEAFFGQGTRLTVV.

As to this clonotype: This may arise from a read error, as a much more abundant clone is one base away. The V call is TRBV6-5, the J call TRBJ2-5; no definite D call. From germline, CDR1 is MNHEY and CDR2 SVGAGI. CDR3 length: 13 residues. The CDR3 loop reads CASSPGVGEAQYF. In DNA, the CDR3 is TGTGCCAGCAGCCCTGGCGTTGGAGAGGCCCAGTACTTC.

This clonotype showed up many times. As DNA, the CDR3 is TGCGCCAGCAGCCAAGACGGAAGGACTGAAGCTTTCTTT. Protein product: CASSQDGRTEAFF. The chain recombines TRBV4-3 with TRBJ1-1, with D unresolved. The V and J ends lost 0 bases and 5 bases respectively, with 7 bases between them. The CDR3 totals 13 residues. Per germline, CDR1 LGHNA and CDR2 YSLEER.

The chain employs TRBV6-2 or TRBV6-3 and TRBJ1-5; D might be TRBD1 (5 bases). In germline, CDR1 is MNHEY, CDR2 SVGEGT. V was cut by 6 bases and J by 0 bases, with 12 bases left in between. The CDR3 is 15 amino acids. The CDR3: CASRGAIYSNQPQHF. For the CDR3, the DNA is TGTGCCAGCAGAGGGGCGATTTATAGCAATCAGCCCCAGCATTTT.

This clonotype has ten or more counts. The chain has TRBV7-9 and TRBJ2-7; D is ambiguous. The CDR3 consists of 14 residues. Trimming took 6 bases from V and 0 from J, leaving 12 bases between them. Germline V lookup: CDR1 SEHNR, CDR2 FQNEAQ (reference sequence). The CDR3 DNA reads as TGTGCCAGCAGTCCCGTCGTCAGCTCCTACGAGCAGTACTTC. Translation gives CASSPVVSSYEQYF.

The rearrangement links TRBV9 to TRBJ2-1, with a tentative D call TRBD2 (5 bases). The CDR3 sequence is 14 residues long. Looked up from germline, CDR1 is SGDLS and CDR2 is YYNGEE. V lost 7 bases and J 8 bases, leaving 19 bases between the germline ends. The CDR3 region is CASALAGGFDEQFF. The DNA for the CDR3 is TGTGCCAGCGCCCTCGCGGGCGGGTTCGATGAGCAGTTCTTC. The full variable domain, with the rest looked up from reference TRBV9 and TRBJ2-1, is DSGVTQTPKHLITATGQRVTLRCSPRSGDLSVYWYQQSLDQGLQFLIQYYNGEERAKGNILERFSAQQFPDLHSELNLSSLELGDSALYFCASALAGGFDEQFFGPGTRLTVL.

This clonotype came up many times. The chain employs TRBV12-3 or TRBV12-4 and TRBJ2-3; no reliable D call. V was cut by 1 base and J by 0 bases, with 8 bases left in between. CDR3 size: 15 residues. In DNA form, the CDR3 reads TGTGCCAGCAGTTTAGGTCGGGTTAGCACAGATACGCAGTATTTT. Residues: CASSLGRVSTDTQYF.

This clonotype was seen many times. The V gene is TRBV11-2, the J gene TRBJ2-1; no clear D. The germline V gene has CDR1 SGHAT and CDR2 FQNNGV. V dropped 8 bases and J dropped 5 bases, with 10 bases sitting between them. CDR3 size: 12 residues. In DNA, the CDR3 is TGTGCCAGCGAGTTGGGAAACAATGAGCAGTTCTTC. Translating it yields CASELGNNEQFF.

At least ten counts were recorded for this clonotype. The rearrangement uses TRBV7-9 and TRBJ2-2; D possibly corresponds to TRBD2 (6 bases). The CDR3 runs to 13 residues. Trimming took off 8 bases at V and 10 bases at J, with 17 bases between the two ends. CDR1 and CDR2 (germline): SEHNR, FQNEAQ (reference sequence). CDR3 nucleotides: TGTGCCAGCGCGGACACACCTAGCGAGGAGCTGTTTTTT. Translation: CASADTPSEELFF.